This entry concerns a single T cell receptor beta chain. This clonotype was seen a handful of times. There is no known antigen for this receptor. No base quality information exists; no much larger clone differs at one position. This sample is part of a study of T cell repertoires in cytomegalovirus infection (dated by TCRdb to between 2018 and 2021). Background for the entire study: Donor HLA type was relevant to the analysis, because carriage of CMV infection together with the matching HLA type was indicated by public TCR beta signatures.

The full study reports these points: Carriers of CMV infection plus the relevant HLA type were discriminated by the cumulative frequency of public TCR beta family members in the study cohort and in an independent approximately 340-donor cohort. The ex vivo response was dominated by HLA-C-restricted CMV-specific TCR beta clonotypes, which also provided the single most frequent clonotype in two of eight donors.

Deletion took 0 bases off V and 2 bases off J, with a span of 5 bases between the germline ends. According to the germline V gene, CDR1 reads WSHSY and CDR2 reads SAAADI. The CDR3 runs 14 residues from the cysteine to the phenylalanine. The read is trimmed to its CDR3 DNA, 42 bases read in frame from base 1. These reads were obtained on an Illumina HiSeq 1500. TCRdb trimmed the raw reads at Q25, called clones with MiXCR and kept productive beta chains. Entries that share a CDR3 protein sequence are merged under the most common genes and DNA. The sample table records about 260,000 distinct CDR3 sequences; 12% to 15% of these occur just once. Roughly 8.9% of the sample lies in the top ten.

Sequences were obtained from PBMCs. This sequence was found in a human donor in good health (CMV status not recorded). Some clones in this sample may be carry-over from other donors' samples. The chain couples TRBV10-2 to TRBJ1-5, with no reliable assignment of the D segment. The bases are TGCGCCAGCAGTGAGTCGAGGGGCAATCAGCCCCAGCATTTT. Its protein is CASSESRGNQPQHF.